This is a list of T cell receptor beta chains from one sample in a study of blood T cell repertoires in COVID-19. The protocol was immunoSEQ multiplex PCR, while the TCRdb copy is restricted to in-frame clones and leaves out a portion. The table lists about 140,000 clones, 87% of them singletons, with roughly 35% in the top ten. The source material was peripheral blood. The origin of the receptors is a man in his fifties who had recovered from COVID-19. Both conserved end residues are part of each CDR3. D genes are given only for firm matches. Clone size, where shown, is once, few, many, or a class for clones that have expanded.

TRBV19	.	.	TRBJ1-2	TGTGCCAGTAGTATAGGAGGATCTAGGGGCTACACCTTC	CASSIGGSRGYTF
TRBV5-1	.	TRBD1	TRBJ1-5	TGCGCCAGCAGCAGAGGGACAGGAAGACATCAGCCCCAGCATTTT	CASSRGTGRHQPQHF
TRBV5-1	.	.	TRBJ1-1	TGCGCCAGCAGCTTGTTCGGCCCAGGGATCATGAACACTGAAGCTTTCTTT	CASSLFGPGIMNTEAFF
TRBV2	.	TRBD1	TRBJ1-2	TGTGCCAGCAGTGAAGGACAGGGGGTCAGGGGCTACACCTTC	CASSEGQGVRGYTF
TRBV9	.	.	TRBJ2-2	TGTGCCAGCAGCGTAGGGTTGCGGCAGGGGGGCACCGGGGAGCTGTTTTTT	CASSVGLRQGGTGELFF
TRBV6-5	.	.	TRBJ1-2	TGTGCCAGCAGTCCGTATGGAAGGGGTGGCTACACCTTC	CASSPYGRGGYTF
TRBV5-6	.	TRBD2	TRBJ2-5	TGTGCCAGCAGCTTCCCTTCTAGCGGGGGATCAGAGACCCAGTACTTC	CASSFPSSGGSETQYF
TRBV7-8	.	TRBD1	TRBJ1-5	TGTGCCAGCAGCGCGGGACAGGGGCTCAATCAGCCCCAGCATTTT	CASSAGQGLNQPQHF
TRBV10-1	once	.	TRBJ2-2	TGCGCCAGCCGGGCAGGGGCCGGGGAGCTGTTTTTT	CASRAGAGELFF
TRBV27	.	TRBD1	TRBJ1-2	TGTGCCAGCAGTCCGACAGGGGTCTACTCAAACTATGGCTACACCTTC	CASSPTGVYSNYGYTF
TRBV5-1	.	.	TRBJ1-4	TGCGCCAGCAGCCCCCGAGGCCTAACAACTAATGAAAAACTGTTTTTT	CASSPRGLTTNEKLFF
TRBV7-2	.	TRBD1	TRBJ1-1	TGTGCCAGCAGCTTAGTCAGGGGGCTGAACACTGAAGCTTTCTTT	CASSLVRGLNTEAFF
TRBV24-1	few	.	TRBJ1-5	TGTGCCACCGACAGGTTTCAGCCCCAGCATTTT	CATDRFQPQHF
TRBV4-2	.	TRBD1	TRBJ2-3	TGTGCCAGCAGCCCCTCGGACAGGGCCGCAGATACGCAGTATTTT	CASSPSDRAADTQYF
TRBV5-1	.	.	TRBJ2-6	TGCGCCAGCAGCTTGGCGGCTAGCGCTGGGGCCAACGTCCTGACTTTC	CASSLAASAGANVLTF
TRBV6-5	.	TRBD1	TRBJ1-1	TGTGCCAGCAGTAGGGGACAGGGGGCGGCTGAAGCTTTCTTT	CASSRGQGAAEAFF